This entry is about one T cell receptor beta chain. These data originate in a study of blood T cell repertoires in COVID-19. The junction had 16 bases not matched to a gene; V was cut back by 1 base and J by 1 base. Germline V gene sequence: CDR1 WSHSY, CDR2 SAAADI. The CDR3 covers 20 residues. Produced via immunoSEQ multiplex PCR; TCRdb's table is partial and in-frame only. The sample holds 150,000 to 200,000 clones, less than 95% seen once. Seattle researchers signed up patients amid active infection and tracked them longitudinally. The clonotype comes from a man aged 30 to 45 with COVID-19, enrolled during active disease. The sequencing sample was made of peripheral blood. The V gene is TRBV10-2, the J gene TRBJ1-5; 7 bases agree with TRBD1. The CDR3 DNA follows: TGCGCCAGCAGTGAGTGGGACAGAGATCGATTGTGGTGGAGCAATCAGCCCCAGCATTTT. Its translation is CASSEWDRDRLWWSNQPQHF.